The source of this T cell receptor beta chain is a study of OX40 agonist ivuxolimab in advanced cancers. Some background on the complete study: The costimulatory receptor OX40 (CD134) was targeted by ivuxolimab, a fully human IgG2 agonistic monoclonal antibody. Partial responses were achieved by three dose-escalation patients, of whom one had hepatocellular carcinoma and two had cutaneous melanoma. The paper describes the monotherapy dose-escalation part (N of about 47 patients) of the phase I trial of ivuxolimab. Patients were allowed to have had prior anti-PD-1, anti-PD-L1 or anti-CTLA-4 therapy, and about 40% of the dose-escalation patients had been treated with checkpoint inhibitors. Intravenous ivuxolimab was administered to patients every 2 weeks at six dose levels: 0.01, 0.1, 0.3, 1.5, 3 and 10 mg/kg. The dose-escalation cohort was 82.7% male with a mean age of around 64 years, ranging from roughly 23 to 90. The purpose of peripheral TCRbeta sequencing was to test whether ivuxolimab changed TCR sequence diversity and led to clonal T-cell expansion. Of the approximately 50 patients in dose escalation, about 20 had hepatocellular carcinoma, some 15 had melanoma, 9 had renal cell carcinoma and 9 had head and neck cancer.

Worth noting for this clone: Its antigen is not yet known. Base qualities are not provided; no much larger clone lies one nucleotide away.

Summary of the overall study and its limitations: Which antigens the clonally expanded peripheral T cells were specific for was not determined. Low levels of normalized T-cell clonal expansion were also shown by some nonresponding patients. After ivuxolimab, more expanded clones were found on average in CD8+ T cells than in CD4+ T cells. At doses from 0.1 to 3.0 mg/kg, clonal expansion was seen in both CD4+ and CD8+ blood T cells between baseline and week 6. In the 0.1-3.0 mg/kg groups, partial responders were among the patients with the lowest normalized peripheral clonal expansion, particularly in CD8+ T cells.

Genomic DNA was extracted from sorted cells for sequencing of the TCRbeta CDR3 region. TCRbeta CDR3 regions were sequenced using the immunoSEQ Assay. As stored in TCRdb, this immuneACCESS dataset retains in-frame rearrangements with V and J assigned. A fraction of the clones does not appear; measured against another copy, unresolved V genes explain less than half of the discrepancy, and the remainder lacks a known reason. The sample includes under 85,000 clones, with roughly 88% observed a single time. Approximately 4% of the sample is taken by the ten largest. Patients with a history of autoimmune disease or receiving systemic immunosuppression were excluded from the trial. In every dose cohort, peripheral blood was drawn for TCR sequencing at baseline, cycle 4 day 1, and cycle 7 day 1. Samples were obtained from an open-label, multicenter, first-in-human phase I dose-escalation trial of ivuxolimab. The trial enrolled adults with locally advanced or metastatic head and neck squamous cell, hepatocellular, melanoma or renal cell carcinoma. Before TCR sequencing, CD4+ and CD8+ T cells were separately sorted from peripheral blood.

V is reduced by 7 bases and J by 2 bases, leaving a spacing of 12 bases between them. The CDR3 covers 13 residues, taking in both the cysteine and the phenylalanine. The entry retains the CDR3 DNA only, 39 bases that are in frame from base 1. Via the germline V gene, CDR1 is SGHAT and CDR2 FQNNGV. This TCR came from an adult with an advanced solid tumor such as melanoma, head and neck, liver or kidney cancer. The rearrangement joined TRBV11-2 to TRBJ2-7; no D gene call is confident. The material was CD4+ or CD8+ T cells sorted from blood, obtained in a trial of the OX40 agonist ivuxolimab. The CDR3 in this case is CASTEQLAYEQYF. The DNA sequence is as follows: TGTGCCAGCACCGAGCAGCTGGCCTACGAGCAGTACTTC.